The sequence of this T cell receptor beta chain was determined in a study of T-cell memory formation after mild COVID-19. As for the study in general: Each donor largely had its own TCR clusters.

This clonotype has just a few counts. Its antigen remains unknown. Study conclusions and caveats: A balance of CD4 and CD8 characterized clones contracting day 15 to 85, whereas later expanders leaned CD4+.

Researchers used 5'RACE with constant-segment primers to make TCR alpha and TCR beta cDNA libraries that carry sample barcodes and UMIs. MiXCR, applied by TCRdb to the 5' RACE reads, yields one record per CDR3 protein. In the table there are about 560,000 distinct CDR3 sequences, around 16% of which are singletons. V lost 5 bases and J lost 7; bases outside the gene matches: 10. The length of the CDR3 is 16 residues. From germline, CDR1 is SGHVS and CDR2 FNYEAQ. The sequence derives from an adult woman who had mild COVID-19 (a few samples of this study predate the infection). Cell type and time point are not known. The rearrangement uses TRBV7-6 and TRBJ2-2, with TRBD1 matching over 10 bases. The specimen was PBMCs or a T cell subset sorted from them (not recorded which). The CDR3 bases are TGTGCCAGCAGCCGCTGGGGGACAGGGGAGCACGGGGAGCTGTTTTTT. Translation: CASSRWGTGEHGELFF.